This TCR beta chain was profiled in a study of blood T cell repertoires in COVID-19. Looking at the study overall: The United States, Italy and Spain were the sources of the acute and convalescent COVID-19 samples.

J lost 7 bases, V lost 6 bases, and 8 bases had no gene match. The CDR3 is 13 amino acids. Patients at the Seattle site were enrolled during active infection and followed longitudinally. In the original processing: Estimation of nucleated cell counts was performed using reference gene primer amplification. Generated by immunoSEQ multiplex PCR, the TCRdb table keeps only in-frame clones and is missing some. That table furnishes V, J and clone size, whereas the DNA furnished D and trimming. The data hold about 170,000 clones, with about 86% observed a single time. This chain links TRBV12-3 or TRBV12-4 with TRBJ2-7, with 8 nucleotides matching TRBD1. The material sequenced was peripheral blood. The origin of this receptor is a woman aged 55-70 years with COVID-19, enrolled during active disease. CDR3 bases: TGTGCCAGCAGCCAGACAGGGGCTAGGGAGCAGTACTTC. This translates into CASSQTGAREQYF.